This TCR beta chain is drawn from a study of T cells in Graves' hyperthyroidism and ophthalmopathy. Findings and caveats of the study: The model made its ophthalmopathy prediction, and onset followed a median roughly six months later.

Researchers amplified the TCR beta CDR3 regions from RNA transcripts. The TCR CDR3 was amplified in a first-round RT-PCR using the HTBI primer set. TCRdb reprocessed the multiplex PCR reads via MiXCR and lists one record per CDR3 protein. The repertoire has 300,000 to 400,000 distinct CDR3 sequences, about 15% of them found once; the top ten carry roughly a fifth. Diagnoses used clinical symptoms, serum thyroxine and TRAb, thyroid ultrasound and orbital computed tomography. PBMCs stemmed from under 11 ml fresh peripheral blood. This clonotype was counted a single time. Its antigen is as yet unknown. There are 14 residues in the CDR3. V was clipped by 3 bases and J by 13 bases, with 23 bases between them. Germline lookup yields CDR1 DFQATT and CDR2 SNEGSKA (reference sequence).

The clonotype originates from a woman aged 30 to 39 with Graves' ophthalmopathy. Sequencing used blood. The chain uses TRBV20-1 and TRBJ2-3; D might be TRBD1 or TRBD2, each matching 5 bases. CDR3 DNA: TGCAGTGCTAGTCCGGGACCAGAGGATCGAAGAGAGTATTTT. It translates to CSASPGPEDRREYF.